This record concerns one T cell receptor beta chain sequence. Libraries were prepared by immunoSEQ multiplex PCR; TCRdb keeps only in-frame clonotypes and omits some of them. The sample consists of about 70,000 clones, about 80% of them appearing once. Per the germline V gene, CDR1 is SNHLY and CDR2 is FYNNEI. CDR3 size: 12 residues. Trimming took 3 bases from V and 8 from J, leaving 7 bases between them. This record comes from a study of T cell clones after liver transplantation. Here the sequenced sample was CD4+ T cells from blood, taken 12 months after liver transplant. V usage is TRBV2 and J usage is TRBJ1-4, with unresolved D. The sequence was obtained from a human patient who received a liver transplant. T cells may partly derive from the graft donor. The CDR3, as DNA: TGTGCCAGCAGTGAGTCTTCCGAAAAACTGTTTTTT. Translated: CASSESSEKLFF.